These T cell receptor beta chains were read from a single sample in a study of T cells in Graves' hyperthyroidism and ophthalmopathy. TCRdb recomputed calls from the multiplex PCR reads with MiXCR, one row per CDR3 protein. The table lists 300,000 to 400,000 distinct CDR3 sequences, 14% of them singletons. The material sequenced was blood. Receptors originate from a woman aged 55-70 years with Graves' hyperthyroidism. Each CDR3 is given with its conserved first and last residue. D genes are given only for firm matches. Clone size is given for some rows only: seen once, a few or many times, or a class if the clone is expanded.

v_call,j_call,clone_size,d_call,cdr3_aa,cdr3_nt
TRBV2,TRBJ1-1,.,.,CASSVSRQNTEAFF,TGTGCCAGCAGTGTGTCCAGGCAAAACACTGAAGCTTTCTTT
TRBV6-1,TRBJ2-7,once,.,CASSLGQTAYEQYF,TGTGCCAGCAGTCTCGGACAGACTGCCTACGAGCAGTACTTC
TRBV6-5,TRBJ2-5,many,.,CASSYRGLYMETQYF,TGTGCCAGCAGTTATCGGGGCCTGTACATGGAGACCCAGTACTTC
TRBV18,TRBJ1-1,many,.,CASSPTPSGYTEAFF,TGTGCCAGCTCACCTACCCCATCCGGGTACACTGAAGCTTTCTTT
TRBV28,TRBJ2-1,many,TRBD2,CASITTRLAGGHSSYNEQFF,TGTGCCAGCATCACTACAAGACTAGCGGGAGGACACAGCTCCTACAATGAGCAGTTCTTC
TRBV15,TRBJ2-7,.,TRBD1,CATSSMTGEVYEQYF,TGTGCCACCAGCAGCATGACAGGGGAAGTCTACGAGCAGTACTTC
TRBV9,TRBJ1-3,.,.,CASSVPHRVPGSSGNTIYF,TGTGCCAGCAGCGTCCCTCACCGGGTTCCAGGCTCCTCTGGAAACACCATATATTTT
TRBV7-9,TRBJ2-7,many,.,CASSRTGSALDEQYF,TGTGCCAGCAGCCGTACGGGGAGCGCACTGGACGAGCAGTACTTC
TRBV7-9,TRBJ1-2,.,.,CASSLEGDYGYTF,TGTGCCAGCAGCTTAGAGGGGGACTATGGCTACACCTTC
TRBV7-2,TRBJ1-1,many,TRBD1,CASTRGPGGDTEAFF,TGTGCCAGCACCAGGGGGCCAGGGGGTGACACTGAAGCTTTCTTT
TRBV7-8,TRBJ2-1,few,TRBD2,CASSLGGGVWGTGEQFF,TGTGCCAGCAGCTTAGGGGGGGGGGTGTGGGGGACGGGTGAGCAGTTCTTC
TRBV2,TRBJ2-5,many,.,CATTSEETQYF,TGTGCCACCACTAGTGAAGAGACCCAGTACTTC
TRBV2,TRBJ2-1,many,TRBD2,CASSEVVSGRARQFF,TGTGCCAGCAGTGAAGTTGTTAGCGGGAGGGCAAGGCAGTTCTTC
TRBV10-3,TRBJ2-3,.,TRBD1,CAISGRQGADTQYF,TGTGCCATCAGTGGCCGACAGGGGGCAGATACGCAGTATTTT
TRBV7-2,TRBJ1-3,few,.,CASSQDFSGNTIYF,TGTGCCAGCAGCCAGGACTTTTCTGGAAACACCATATATTTT
TRBV20-1,TRBJ1-5,many,.,CSARSSASGNQPQHF,TGCAGTGCTAGAAGTAGCGCTTCCGGCAATCAGCCCCAGCATTTT
TRBV19,TRBJ2-1,.,.,CASSSQGAYNEQFF,TGTGCCAGTAGTAGCCAGGGTGCCTACAATGAGCAGTTCTTC
TRBV25-1,TRBJ1-3,.,.,CASSELRGNTIYF,TGTGCCAGCAGTGAATTGCGGGGAAACACCATATATTTT
TRBV24-1,TRBJ2-2,many,TRBD1,CATSDSGQGWAGELFF,TGTGCCACCAGTGATTCGGGACAGGGATGGGCCGGGGAGCTGTTTTTT
TRBV11-2,TRBJ2-5,many,.,CASSFDSGDNQETQYF,TGTGCCAGCAGCTTCGACAGCGGGGACAACCAAGAGACCCAGTACTTC
TRBV11-2,TRBJ1-6,many,TRBD1,CASSSVLGQGTRDSPLHF,TGTGCCAGCAGCTCCGTTTTGGGACAGGGGACTAGAGATTCACCCCTCCACTTT
TRBV7-4,TRBJ2-7,many,TRBD1,CASSPTRDRGAYEQYF,TGTGCCAGCAGCCCAACCCGGGACAGGGGGGCCTACGAGCAGTACTTC
TRBV27,TRBJ1-6,many,TRBD1,CASSPGGAVDSPLHF,TGTGCCAGCAGTCCAGGGGGCGCGGTTGATTCACCCCTCCACTTT
TRBV27,TRBJ2-1,many,.,CASRPRKGSAYNEQFF,TGTGCCAGCCGGCCCAGGAAAGGGAGCGCCTACAATGAGCAGTTCTTC
TRBV11-1,TRBJ2-7,many,.,CASSLGGSNYEQYF,TGTGCCAGCAGCTTAGGTGGCAGTAACTACGAGCAGTACTTC
TRBV24-1,TRBJ2-3,few,TRBD1,CATALGQGTQYF,TGTGCCACCGCTTTGGGACAGGGTACGCAGTATTTT
TRBV12-5,TRBJ2-4,many,.,CASGLRGQAKNIQYF,TGTGCTAGTGGCCTGCGGGGCCAAGCCAAAAACATTCAGTACTTC
TRBV7-2,TRBJ2-7,many,TRBD2,CASSLAVAGVVRQYF,TGTGCCAGCAGCTTAGCGGTTGCGGGAGTGGTTCGGCAGTACTTC
TRBV7-3,TRBJ1-1,many,TRBD1,CASIPGQGNTEAFF,TGTGCCAGCATCCCTGGACAGGGTAACACTGAAGCTTTCTTT
TRBV10-3,TRBJ2-1,.,TRBD1,CAIARDRSYNEQFF,TGTGCCATCGCTCGGGACAGATCCTACAATGAGCAGTTCTTC
TRBV5-1,TRBJ2-5,many,TRBD1,CASSHGQGEETQYF,TGCGCCAGCAGCCACGGACAGGGGGAGGAGACCCAGTACTTC
TRBV7-2,TRBJ2-3,many,.,CASRRAVDTQYF,TGTGCCAGCAGGAGGGCCGTAGATACGCAGTATTTT
TRBV19,TRBJ2-7,few,TRBD2,CASSRGGRPDYEQYF,TGTGCCAGTAGTCGCGGCGGGAGACCCGACTACGAGCAGTACTTC
TRBV5-1,TRBJ1-6,many,TRBD1,CASSLGGQAFNSPLHF,TGCGCCAGCAGCTTGGGGGGACAGGCGTTTAATTCACCCCTCCACTTT
TRBV12-5,TRBJ2-3,.,TRBD2,CASGLGPGLAGGSTDTQYF,TGTGCTAGTGGTTTGGGACCGGGACTAGCGGGAGGTAGCACAGATACGCAGTATTTT
TRBV5-1,TRBJ2-1,many,.,CASSVGTYYNEQFF,TGCGCCAGCTCAGTTGGGACTTATTACAATGAGCAGTTCTTC
TRBV20-1,TRBJ2-1,many,TRBD2,CSAQTGTSGSTGEQFF,TGCAGTGCCCAGACCGGGACTAGCGGGAGTACGGGTGAGCAGTTCTTC
TRBV3-1,TRBJ2-5,many,TRBD2,CASRFSGSRETQYF,TGTGCCAGCAGATTTAGCGGGAGTAGAGAGACCCAGTACTTC
TRBV24-1,TRBJ2-3,many,TRBD1,CATERTGANTDTQYF,TGTGCCACCGAACGGACAGGGGCGAACACAGATACGCAGTATTTT
TRBV6-2/TRBV6-3,TRBJ2-7,many,TRBD2,CASTRPGRGRNEQYF,TGTGCCAGCACCCGACCCGGGCGCGGGAGGAACGAGCAGTACTTC
TRBV12-3/TRBV12-4,TRBJ1-1,many,.,CASTPQVGNTEAFF,TGTGCCAGCACCCCGCAAGTCGGGAACACTGAAGCTTTCTTT
TRBV9,TRBJ2-7,many,.,CASSVAGEGEQYF,TGTGCCAGCAGCGTAGCAGGCGAGGGAGAGCAGTACTTC
TRBV5-1,TRBJ2-7,many,.,CASRVSGVGYEQYF,TGCGCCAGCAGGGTATCGGGTGTGGGCTACGAGCAGTACTTC
TRBV27,TRBJ2-4,many,.,CASSLSPETNIQYF,TGTGCCAGCAGTTTATCCCCCGAGACAAACATTCAGTACTTC
TRBV29-1,TRBJ2-5,many,.,CSVSRAPQSETQYF,TGCAGCGTTTCCCGGGCGCCACAATCCGAGACCCAGTACTTC
TRBV5-1,TRBJ2-1,many,.,CASSPGTLYNEQFF,TGCGCCAGCAGCCCAGGGACGCTATACAATGAGCAGTTCTTC
TRBV7-2,TRBJ2-3,many,.,CASSYNLGDTQYF,TGTGCCAGCAGCTATAACTTGGGAGATACGCAGTATTTT
TRBV20-1,TRBJ2-1,many,TRBD2,CSARDGTSGIYEQFF,TGCAGTGCTAGAGATGGGACTAGCGGGATATATGAGCAGTTCTTC